This T cell receptor (beta chain) emerged from a study of human T cells and chemical hapten exposure. Study as a whole: Women made up most patients, who had alopecia areata, totalis or universalis.

The CDR3 length is 15 residues. At least ten counts were recorded for this clonotype. TCRdb processed the RACE reads anew with MiXCR; each CDR3 protein has one entry. The sample has some 89,000 distinct CDR3 sequences; more than 8.5% are singletons. Time point specified: patch test 2, 6 weeks after DPC sensitization. Treatment described: therapeutic diphenylcyclopropenone sensitization with weekly scalp DPC. Venepuncture was done earlier than the placement of each patch test. Sample: whole blood, taken in connection with sensitization to the hapten diphenylcyclopropenone (DPC). The receptor was derived from a woman aged 30 to 39 with alopecia areata. Some clones in this sample may be carry-over from other donors' samples. The rearrangement joins TRBV21-1 to TRBJ2-3; whether TRBD1, the table's D call, matches the DNA was not checked. TRBV21-1 is given as a pseudogene. The CDR3, as DNA: TGTGCCAGCAGCGCTCTGACAGGGGGGCCAGATACGCAGTATTTT. Translated, it gives CASSALTGGPDTQYF.